This note documents a single T cell receptor (beta chain) sequence. What it binds is unknown. Germline CDR1 is SGHDT and CDR2 is YYEEEE. V was pared by 3 bases and J by 7 bases, with 17 bases between. The CDR3 is 15 amino acids. This entry is derived from a study of CD8+ T cells in alopecia areata. Investigators isolated RNA and reverse transcribed it into cDNA to act as the sequencing template. Method: immunoSEQ multiplex PCR; TCRdb's copy keeps in-frame clones and lacks some. The data show roughly 200,000 clones, roughly 56% seen once. Points from the study as a whole: Possibly because of HLA-related factors, TCR sharing was less clear across patients than in mice. Lesional scalp exceeded normal scalp in clonality, especially in alopecia totalis/universalis.

This clonotype was obtained from a human donor in good health. The sequenced sample consisted of CD8+ T cells sorted from blood. The chain recombines TRBV5-6 with TRBJ2-1; either TRBD1 or TRBD2 may fit D (5 bases each). CDR3 in DNA: TGTGCCAGCAGCTGGGGGACCACCGGGTGGAATGAGCAGTTCTTC. This translates into CASSWGTTGWNEQFF.